Below are 25 T cell receptor beta chains sequenced from a single sample in a study of blood T cells in healthy people across ages. Sample-barcoded 5' priming and a J-beta primer mix drove a second PCR of about 7 to 12 cycles. TCRdb re-derived calls from the 5' RACE reads in MiXCR, one entry per CDR3 protein. The sample includes about 1,500,000 distinct CDR3 sequences, roughly 40% seen only once; the top ten take roughly 7.9%. Sequenced: blood. These receptors all come from a woman between 18 and 29 years old in good health.

This chain uses TRBV20-1 with TRBJ1-6, with 9 bases matching TRBD1. Germline V CDR1 and CDR2: DFQATT, SNEGSKA (reference sequence). Trimming took 3 bases from V and 9 from J; bases not matched to a gene: 6. The CDR3 spans 14 residues. The CDR3 DNA follows: TGCAGTGCTAGTCGGGGACAGGGAGGTTCACCCCTCCACTTT. Translation gives CSASRGQGGSPLHF.

This clonotype was seen only a few times. The rearrangement joins TRBV5-1 to TRBJ1-2; D remains ambiguous. Trimming removed 0 bases from V and 0 bases from J, with 9 bases in between. The CDR3 runs 15 residues. Germline V gene data show CDR1 as SGHRS and CDR2 as YFSETQ. CDR3 residues: CASSLEPVPNYGYTF. The CDR3 DNA is TGCGCCAGCAGCTTGGAACCAGTTCCTAACTATGGCTACACCTTC.

A few counts support this clonotype. V usage is TRBV7-9 and J usage is TRBJ2-1, with D possibly matching TRBD2 (6 bases). This CDR3 region has 15 residues. CDR1 is SEHNR, CDR2 FQNEAQ, per germline (reference sequence). With 5 bases removed from V and 7 bases from J, the gap between germline ends came to 18 bases. The CDR3 nucleotides read TGTGCCAGCAGCCTCCCCGGATTGGAGGGGAATGAGCAGTTCTTC. Its translation: CASSLPGLEGNEQFF.

V and J are TRBV10-1 and TRBJ2-2, with a weak D call TRBD2 (6 bases). The CDR3 contains 14 residues. Deletions cut 7 bases from V and 2 bases from J, with 11 bases between. Per the germline V gene, CDR1 is WNHNN and CDR2 is SYGVQD (reference sequence). This chain's CDR3 is CASTPGLNTGELFF. CDR3 nucleotides: TGCGCCAGCACACCGGGACTTAACACCGGGGAGCTGTTTTTT.

This clonotype turned up a few times. The chain employs TRBV6-1 and TRBJ2-1; 8 positions match TRBD2. Germline V gene data show CDR1 as MNHNS and CDR2 as SASEGT. Trimming took 5 bases from V and 15 from J; bases not matched to a gene: 15. The CDR3 covers 14 residues. CDR3 in amino acids: CASSKDGEGTSRFF. Written as DNA, the CDR3 is TGTGCCAGCAGTAAGGATGGCGAGGGGACTAGTCGGTTCTTC.

The rearrangement joins TRBV6-5 to TRBJ1-1; D gene unclear. The CDR3 covers 13 residues. Trimming stripped 5 bases from V and 1 base from J, with 8 bases between. From germline, CDR1 is MNHEY and CDR2 SVGAGI. In DNA form, the CDR3 reads TGTGCCAGCAGTAACCGGGCGAACACTGAAGCTTTCTTT. Encoded protein: CASSNRANTEAFF.

This clonotype was recorded a few times. The chain employs TRBV12-3 or TRBV12-4 and TRBJ2-3, with 9 bases identical to TRBD2. Losses at the gene ends were 6 bases for V and 2 bases for J; bases not matched to a gene: 15. The CDR3 is 18 amino acids. CDR3 sequence reads: CASRSGLGGRGFTDTQYF. The CDR3 nucleotides read TGTGCCAGCAGGTCCGGACTAGGCGGGAGGGGATTCACAGATACGCAGTATTTT.

This rearrangement joins TRBV10-3 to TRBJ1-5, with D possibly TRBD1 on 6 matching bases. The CDR3 loop spans 15 amino acids. From germline, CDR1 is ENHRY and CDR2 SYGVKD. Deletions cut 0 bases from V and 3 bases from J, with 9 bases between. CDR3 in DNA: TGTGCCATCAGTGAGTCGACAGGAGTCAATCAGCCCCAGCATTTT. Translated, it gives CAISESTGVNQPQHF.

This clonotype has a handful of counts. The chain recombines TRBV10-3 with TRBJ2-7, with D possibly being TRBD2 (5 bases). The germline CDR1 and CDR2 sequences are ENHRY and SYGVKD. This CDR3 is built from 11 residues. The V and J ends lost 5 bases and 3 bases respectively, with 5 bases between them. The CDR3 nucleotides read TGTGCCATCAGTACTAGCTACGAGCAGTACTTC. This sequence encodes CAISTSYEQYF.

This chain uses TRBV6-1 with TRBJ2-5; 8 nucleotides align to TRBD2. TRBJ2-7 explains the end of the DNA better; the J call may be wrong. The CDR3 sequence is 15 residues long. Germline loops: CDR1 MNHNS, CDR2 SASEGT. In DNA, the CDR3 is TGTGCCAGCAGTGTTTGGGGACTAGTGGACTACGAGCAGTACTTC. Encoded protein: CASSVWGLVDYEQYF.

Concerning this clonotype itself: A much larger clone is a single base away; this may be a read error. The J gene is TRBJ1-2, the V gene TRBV20-1; a weak D match, TRBD1 (6 bases). V was trimmed by 5 bases and J by 7 bases, leaving 17 bases between them. The CDR3 covers 13 residues. Germline V gene lookup returns CDR1 DFQATT and CDR2 SNEGSKA (reference sequence). CDR3: CSAVGQPLAGYTF. The CDR3 nucleotides read TGCAGTGCTGTCGGACAGCCTCTGGCTGGCTACACCTTC.

This chain uses TRBV18 with TRBJ2-7; D possibly corresponds to TRBD2 (5 bases). The CDR3 sequence is 15 residues long. V was cut by 1 base and J by 5 bases, with 15 bases left in between. Germline V gives CDR1 KGHSH, CDR2 LQKENI. DNA for the CDR3: TGTGCCAGCTCACCACAGCAAGGGTGGGAGAACGAGCAGTACTTC. Translating gives CASSPQQGWENEQYF.

With respect to this clonotype: Since a much larger clone is just one base distant, this may be a read error. V usage is TRBV28 and J usage is TRBJ2-5; TRBD1 matches at 7 bases. Unmatched junction bases numbered 8, after V lost 5 bases and J lost 5 bases. The germline gives CDR1 MDHEN, CDR2 SYDVKM. CDR3 size: 14 residues. The CDR3 DNA follows: TGTGCCAGCAGTGTGCCGACAGGGAGCGAGACCCAGTACTTC. Translation: CASSVPTGSETQYF.

This chain connects TRBV6-5 to TRBJ2-7; D tentatively fits TRBD1 or TRBD2 (5 bases each). This CDR3 has 18 amino acids. Germline-derived CDR1 and CDR2 are MNHEY and SVGAGI. V lost 2 bases and J lost 0, with 20 bases in between. CDR3 sequence: CASSYTPNPGRDSYEQYF. DNA of the CDR3: TGTGCCAGCAGTTACACGCCGAATCCGGGGCGAGACTCCTACGAGCAGTACTTC.

This clonotype was seen only a few times. The chain combines TRBV6-5 with TRBJ2-3, with D perhaps matching TRBD2 (6 bases). Between the trimmed V and J ends, which lost 4 bases and 2 bases, there was a span of 22 bases. This CDR3 is built from 18 residues. Germline V gene sequence: CDR1 MNHEY, CDR2 SVGAGI. As DNA, the CDR3 is TGTGCCAGCAGTTCGCCTCCATCGACTAGATCCTACACAGATACGCAGTATTTT. Protein product: CASSSPPSTRSYTDTQYF.

This clonotype was seen more than once but under ten times. The chain uses TRBV29-1 and TRBJ2-1; D is undetermined. CDR3 size: 11 residues. V lost 4 bases and J lost 15, with 16 bases in between. The V gene's germline CDR1 is SQVTM and CDR2 ANQGSEA. CDR3 nucleotide sequence: TGCAGCGTTGGCCGCGGTGGGGTCATGTTCTTC. It specifies CSVGRGGVMFF.

The DNA for the CDR3 is TGCAGTGCTAGGCGATCTTCCGGGACTAGCGGCAATGAGCAGTACTTC. Translated, it gives CSARRSSGTSGNEQYF. The rearrangement uses TRBV20-1 and TRBJ2-7, with 11 positions matching TRBD2. The CDR3 sequence is 16 residues long. The V gene's germline CDR1 is DFQATT and CDR2 SNEGSKA (reference sequence). Trimming cost V 3 bases and J 7 bases; bases outside gene matches: 14.

The chain combines TRBV5-1 with TRBJ2-1; possibly TRBD2 for D (6 bases). The J call may be in error: the DNA end matches TRBJ2-7 better. This CDR3 is built from 18 residues. Germline-derived CDR1 and CDR2 are SGHRS and YFSETQ. The CDR3 DNA follows: TGCGCCAGCAGCCCACCCGGGCGGGGTAAAAGCTCCTACAATGAGCAGTACTTC. This codes for CASSPPGRGKSSYNEQYF.

This clonotype was observed a few times. The chain joins TRBV2 to TRBJ2-5, with TRBD2 matching over 12 bases. In germline, CDR1 is SNHLY, CDR2 FYNNEI. The V and J ends lost 10 bases and 4 bases, in that order; junction bases with no gene match: 10. The CDR3 runs 15 residues. For the CDR3, the DNA is TGTGCCACGAAGGGAGGACTAGCGGGAAGAGAGACCCAGTACTTC. Translating gives CATKGGLAGRETQYF.

This clonotype was seen a handful of times. The rearrangement uses TRBV25-1 and TRBJ2-2, with TRBD1 as a possible D gene (5 bases). Germline CDR1 MGHDK, CDR2 SYGVNS. CDR3 length: 13 amino acids. Trimming left V 6 bases short and J 0 bases short, with 5 bases between. CDR3 coding DNA: TGTGCCAGCAGACAGGCGAACACCGGGGAGCTGTTTTTT. Amino acid sequence: CASRQANTGELFF.

This clonotype was seen a few times. The chain uses TRBV6-5 and TRBJ2-7; TRBD2 matches 10 bases. This CDR3 is 13 amino acids long. After removal of 10 bases from V and 3 bases from J, the junction contained 6 bases not matched to a gene. The V gene's germline CDR1 is MNHEY and CDR2 SVGAGI. CDR3: CATWTSGNYEQYF. In DNA, the CDR3 is TGTGCCACCTGGACTAGCGGAAACTACGAGCAGTACTTC.

This sequence joins TRBV2 and TRBJ1-1, with TRBD1 as a possible D gene (5 bases). V was shortened by 1 base and J by 6 bases, with 6 bases between the two germline ends. Germline V gene lookup returns CDR1 SNHLY and CDR2 FYNNEI. The CDR3 runs to 12 residues. The CDR3 region is CASSEGGAEAFF. CDR3 DNA: TGTGCCAGCAGTGAAGGAGGGGCTGAAGCTTTCTTT.

This clonotype has just one count. The rearrangement uses TRBV4-1 and TRBJ2-3, with D perhaps matching TRBD2 (6 bases). This CDR3 is 17 amino acids long. Germline lookup yields CDR1 MGHRA and CDR2 YSYEKL. Trimming removed 2 bases at V and 0 bases at J, with 15 bases between. CDR3 in DNA: TGCGCCAGCAGCCAACCCATTGCGGGGTCCAGCACAGATACGCAGTATTTT. Translation gives CASSQPIAGSSTDTQYF.

A word on this clonotype: This may be a read error: a much more frequent sequence differs by one nucleotide. V gene TRBV3-1 combines with J gene TRBJ2-4, with D uncertain. The J call is uncertain, as TRBJ2-7 better fits the DNA end. Germline CDR1 is LGHDT and CDR2 is YNNKEL (reference sequence). This CDR3 region has 13 residues. DNA of the CDR3: TGTGCCAGCAGCCAAGGGTTTTTCTACGAGCAGTACTTC. Residues: CASSQGFFYEQYF.

The CDR3 reads CASSSRTGGFINYGYTF. DNA of the CDR3: TGTGCCAGCAGTTCCCGGACAGGGGGATTTATTAACTATGGCTACACCTTC. J is TRBJ1-2 and V is TRBV2, with TRBD1 matching 10 bases. Germline trimming cut 5 bases from V and 1 base from J; bases unmatched to any gene: 10. Germline V lookup: CDR1 SNHLY, CDR2 FYNNEI. The CDR3 sequence is 17 residues long.